Below are 27 T cell receptor beta chains sequenced from a single sample in a study of shared clonotypes between healthy human individuals. The protocol was immunoSEQ multiplex PCR, while the TCRdb copy is restricted to in-frame clones and leaves out a portion. Of about 2.4 million clones in the sample, more than 80% were seen once. The sample consisted of naive CD4+ T cells sorted from blood. Described subset: CD45RA+ positively selected. All receptors come from a man aged 18 to 29 in good health.

The rearrangement uses TRBV7-2 and TRBJ1-1; TRBD1 is a possible D gene (6 bases). Trimming cost V 2 bases and J 3 bases, with 13 bases left between them. The CDR3 spans 15 residues. Germline V gene lookup returns CDR1 SGHTA and CDR2 FQGNSA. CDR3 DNA: TGTGCCAGCAGCTTACCCAGGGGAACATACACTGAAGCTTTCTTT. Translated: CASSLPRGTYTEAFF.

This clone was observed once. The gene calls are TRBV21-1 and TRBJ1-4; no check of the table's D call, TRBD1, against the DNA was made. TRBV21-1 represents a pseudogene. The CDR3 has 14 residues. The CDR3 region has the DNA TGTGCCATCGGTACAGGGCCAACTAATGAAAAACTGTTTTTT. The encoded protein is CAIGTGPTNEKLFF.

V usage is TRBV12-5 and J usage is TRBJ2-5, with a possible D match to TRBD1 (6 bases). Germline values: CDR1 LGHNT, CDR2 FRNRAP. CDR3 length: 15 amino acids. V dropped 1 base and J dropped 2 bases, with 11 bases sitting between them. CDR3 sequence reads: CASGLGQAIQETQYF. The DNA of the CDR3 is TGTGCTAGTGGTTTGGGACAGGCGATACAAGAGACCCAGTACTTC.

V usage is TRBV27 and J usage is TRBJ1-3; D gene unclear. V was clipped by 4 bases and J by 0 bases, with 10 bases between them. This CDR3 contains 15 residues. Looked up from germline, CDR1 is MNHEY and CDR2 is SMNVEV (reference sequence). CDR3 sequence reads: CASSSDGFSGNTIYF. The CDR3 DNA reads as TGTGCCAGCAGTTCGGACGGGTTCTCTGGAAACACCATATATTTT.

J is TRBJ2-7 and V is TRBV4-1, with D possibly TRBD1 on 5 matching bases. Per germline, CDR1 MGHRA and CDR2 YSYEKL. Trimming took 5 bases from V and 0 from J, leaving 17 bases between them. The CDR3 extends over 16 amino acids. The CDR3 sequence is CASSGDRVIGSYEQYF. The CDR3 coding sequence is TGCGCCAGCAGCGGAGACAGAGTGATTGGCTCCTACGAGCAGTACTTC.

V gene TRBV4-1 combines with J gene TRBJ2-1, with D possibly TRBD2 on 5 matching bases. This CDR3 spans 15 amino acids. Germline assignment: CDR1 MGHRA and CDR2 YSYEKL. V shed 3 bases and J shed 6 bases, with 15 bases lying between them. CDR3 nucleotides: TGCGCCAGCAGCCACCCTACACTAGGAGTCAATGAGCAGTTCTTC. Translating it yields CASSHPTLGVNEQFF.

The V call is TRBV4-1, the J call TRBJ1-6; D not certain. Germline assignment: CDR1 MGHRA and CDR2 YSYEKL. Trimming removed 0 bases from V and 0 bases from J, with 6 bases in between. This CDR3 region has 16 residues. The CDR3 DNA sequence: TGCGCCAGCAGCCAAGAGGGGATCTCCTATAATTCACCCCTCCACTTT. It encodes CASSQEGISYNSPLHF.

About this clone itself: The sample carries other DNA sequences with the same CDR3. This chain uses TRBV5-1 with TRBJ2-3; D call uncertain. Germline V CDR1 and CDR2: SGHRS, YFSETQ. Trimming removed 0 bases at V and 6 bases at J, with 11 bases between. CDR3 length equals 14 residues. CDR3 amino acids: CASSLDGLTDTQYF. DNA for the CDR3: TGCGCCAGCAGCTTGGACGGCCTCACGGATACGCAGTATTTT.

The chain is built from TRBV7-6 and TRBJ1-4, with 8 bases matching TRBD1. The CDR3 consists of 14 residues. The V gene end was trimmed by 3 bases and the J gene end by 10 bases; junction bases not matched to a gene: 7. Per the germline V gene, CDR1 is SGHVS and CDR2 is FNYEAQ. CDR3: CASSFDRGIGKLFF. The CDR3 DNA sequence: TGTGCCAGCAGCTTTGACAGGGGAATCGGAAAACTGTTTTTT.

The CDR3 bases are TGTGCCAGCAGTTTATTCGGGACGGAAAGCACAGATACGCAGTATTTT. As protein: CASSLFGTESTDTQYF. V is TRBV28 and J is TRBJ2-3, with D tentatively TRBD1 or TRBD2 (5 bases each). This CDR3 region has 16 residues. The V and J ends lost 1 base and 0 bases respectively, with 11 bases between them. Germline V lookup: CDR1 MDHEN, CDR2 SYDVKM. Combining the CDR3 with reference TRBV28 and TRBJ2-3 gives the whole variable domain DVKVTQSSRYLVKRTGEKVFLECVQDMDHENMFWYRQDPGLGLRLIYFSYDVKMKEKGDIPEGYSVSREKKERFSLILESASTNQTSMYLCASSLFGTESTDTQYFGPGTRLTVL.

The rearrangement joins TRBV10-2 to TRBJ1-2; maybe TRBD1 (6 bases). This CDR3 is 14 amino acids long. Per germline, CDR1 WSHSY and CDR2 SAAADI. Trimming cost V 5 bases and J 1 base, with 11 bases left between them. CDR3 sequence (DNA): TGCGCCAGCAGTCCTGAGGGGGGTAACTATGGCTACACCTTC. Translation gives CASSPEGGNYGYTF.

This sequence joins TRBV7-2 and TRBJ1-2; D gene ambiguous. Germline CDR1 and CDR2: SGHTA and FQGNSA. The CDR3 runs 15 residues. V was clipped by 2 bases and J by 6 bases, with 16 bases between them. The CDR3 sequence is CASSLSYGIADGYTF. Written as DNA, the CDR3 is TGTGCCAGCAGCTTATCCTATGGGATCGCCGATGGCTACACCTTC.

There are a few counts of this clone. Other nucleotide sequences in the sample specify the same CDR3. The chain is built from TRBV29-1 and TRBJ1-1; D perhaps matches TRBD1 (5 bases). The CDR3 sequence is 12 residues long. V was cut by 2 bases and J by 4 bases, with 8 bases left in between. The germline V gene encodes CDR1 SQVTM and CDR2 ANQGSEA. CDR3 coding DNA: TGCAGCGTTGAACAGGGCGGCACTGAAGCTTTCTTT. Its protein product is CSVEQGGTEAFF.

The rearrangement joins TRBV25-1 to TRBJ2-7, with 10 positions matching TRBD1. The CDR3 spans 14 residues. The germline V gene encodes CDR1 MGHDK and CDR2 SYGVNS. V lost 9 bases and J lost 1; bases outside the gene matches: 6. CDR3 protein: CASTGTGVSYEQYF. Written as DNA, the CDR3 is TGTGCCAGTACCGGGACAGGGGTTTCCTACGAGCAGTACTTC.

The chain combines TRBV27 with TRBJ2-2, with TRBD1 identical over 8 bases. V shed 5 bases and J 7 bases; nucleotides not matched to a gene: 9. Germline CDR1 is MNHEY and CDR2 is SMNVEV (reference sequence). This CDR3 has 15 amino acids. This chain's CDR3 is CASSGLTGDNGELFF. The CDR3 DNA reads as TGTGCCAGCAGTGGCTTGACAGGGGACAACGGGGAGCTGTTTTTT.

The rearrangement joins TRBV7-8 to TRBJ1-4; 9 bases match TRBD1. CDR3 length: 15 amino acids. V lost 5 bases to trimming and J lost 5 bases; unmatched junction nucleotides: 6. Germline V gene lookup returns CDR1 SGHVS and CDR2 FQNEAQ. CDR3 in amino acids: CASSLWTGVNEKLFF. Written as DNA, the CDR3 is TGTGCCAGCAGCCTCTGGACAGGGGTGAATGAAAAACTGTTTTTT.

This clone was seen more than once but under ten times. This CDR3 is also generated by other DNA sequences in the sample. The chain has TRBV18 and TRBJ2-3; D uncertain. Germline V gene data show CDR1 as KGHSH and CDR2 as LQKENI. V was cut by 2 bases and J by 4 bases, with 4 bases left in between. The CDR3 runs 12 residues. The CDR3 region has the DNA TGTGCCAGCTCACCAATCGCAGATACGCAGTATTTT. It is translated as CASSPIADTQYF.

This chain uses TRBV6-6 with TRBJ2-7, with 7 bases fitting TRBD1. V shed 6 bases and J 4 bases; nucleotides not matched to a gene: 6. CDR1 and CDR2 (germline): MNHNY, SVGAGI (reference sequence). The length of the CDR3 is 13 residues. The CDR3 here is CASSKTGQYEQYF. CDR3 DNA: TGTGCCAGCAGCAAAACGGGACAGTACGAGCAGTACTTC.

A note on this clone: Distinct nucleotide sequences in the sample also encode this CDR3. The chain uses TRBV6-1 and TRBJ2-5; D remains ambiguous. With 4 bases removed from V and 5 bases from J, the gap between germline ends came to 5 bases. CDR3 length: 11 residues. The V gene's germline CDR1 is MNHNS and CDR2 SASEGT. The CDR3 region has the DNA TGTGCCAGCAGTGGTGGGGAGACCCAGTACTTC. It codes for CASSGGETQYF.

The chain joins TRBV4-1 to TRBJ2-4, with a possible D match to TRBD1 (6 bases). The germline gives CDR1 MGHRA, CDR2 YSYEKL. V lost 4 bases and J lost 0, with 19 bases in between. This CDR3 comprises 18 residues. CDR3 in DNA: TGCGCCAGCAGCCCCTATGCCAGGACAGACGTAGCCAAAAACATTCAGTACTTC. Its translation is CASSPYARTDVAKNIQYF.

The J gene is TRBJ2-3, the V gene TRBV19, with TRBD2 matching 10 bases. CDR1 and CDR2 (germline): LNHDA, SQIVND (reference sequence). The CDR3 spans 16 residues. V was pared by 6 bases and J by 2 bases, with 8 bases of the junction left unmatched. The CDR3 loop reads CASSKAGGQFTDTQYF. DNA of the CDR3: TGTGCCAGTAGCAAAGCGGGGGGGCAGTTCACAGATACGCAGTATTTT. The full variable domain, completed using reference TRBV19 and TRBJ2-3, is DGGITQSPKYLFRKEGQNVTLSCEQNLNHDAMYWYRQDPGQGLRLIYYSQIVNDFQKGDIAEGYSVSREKKESFPLTVTSAQKNPTAFYLCASSKAGGQFTDTQYFGPGTRLTVL.

The chain has TRBV9 and TRBJ1-3; 7 positions agree with TRBD1. The CDR3 runs to 17 residues. With V trimmed by 3 bases and J by 0 bases, 9 bases remained unmatched. The germline gives CDR1 SGDLS, CDR2 YYNGEE. The CDR3 DNA follows: TGTGCCAGCAGCGCTAGACAGGGAGGGGGCTCTGGAAACACCATATATTTT. Amino acid sequence: CASSARQGGGSGNTIYF.

J is TRBJ1-2 and V is TRBV11-2, with 11 nucleotides matching TRBD1. This CDR3 has 13 residues. CDR1 is SGHAT and CDR2 is FQNNGV in the germline V gene. In DNA, the CDR3 is TGTGCTACCGGGACAGGGGGTCACTATGGCTACACCTTC. Translated, it gives CATGTGGHYGYTF.

The genes are TRBV6-6 and TRBJ2-4, with a tentative D call TRBD1 (5 bases). CDR3 length: 10 residues. Trimming cost V 6 bases and J 11 bases, with 8 bases left between them. The germline V gene has CDR1 MNHNY and CDR2 SVGAGI (reference sequence). CDR3 residues: CASRDTVQYF. DNA of the CDR3: TGTGCCAGCAGGGACACGGTTCAGTACTTC.

Points on this clone: Other nucleotide sequences from this sample produce the same CDR3. The CDR3 region is CASSRQGETQYF. The CDR3 DNA reads as TGTGCCAGCAGCCGACAGGGGGAGACCCAGTACTTC. The chain is built from TRBV6-6 and TRBJ2-5; 8 bases agree with TRBD1. J was trimmed by 5 bases and V by 6 bases; bases with no gene match: 2. The CDR3 loop spans 12 amino acids. Germline CDR1 MNHNY, CDR2 SVGAGI (reference sequence).

The V and J genes are TRBV7-9 and TRBJ2-1, with D maybe TRBD2 (6 bases). The CDR3 has 15 residues. Between the trimmed V and J ends, which lost 0 bases and 4 bases, there was a span of 10 bases. Germline-derived CDR1 and CDR2 are SEHNR and FQNEAQ (reference sequence). The CDR3 protein is CASSLAGLHYNEQFF. CDR3 in DNA: TGTGCCAGCAGCTTAGCCGGACTACATTACAATGAGCAGTTCTTC.

The genes are TRBV5-1 and TRBJ2-5; D is unclear. This CDR3 comprises 15 residues. Trimming stripped 0 bases from V and 5 bases from J, with 14 bases between. CDR1 is SGHRS, CDR2 YFSETQ, per germline. In nucleotides, the CDR3 is TGCGCCAGCAGCTTGGCCGGGCAGCTAACGGAGACCCAGTACTTC. This translates into CASSLAGQLTETQYF.